This is a list of T cell receptor beta chains from one sample in a study of T cells after yellow fever vaccination. From the 5' RACE reads, TCRdb called clonotypes with MiXCR, one entry per CDR3 protein. The sample includes approximately 150,000 distinct CDR3 sequences, roughly a tenth of them seen just once. Here the sequenced sample was CD8+ T cells sorted from PBMCs, taken 45 days after the yellow fever booster vaccination. The receptor set was obtained from a man between 18 and 29 years old who received the YFV17D yellow fever vaccine. Both conserved end residues are part of each CDR3. Each record gives: D gene, V gene, clone size, CDR3 protein. The D gene is left open where the match is weak. A clone size is listed for some rows: how often the clone was seen (once, few, many), or a class if it is expanded.

d_call: TRBD1; v_call: TRBV7-9; clone_size: many; cdr3_aa: CASSLGRTGGVNEQFF
d_call: -; v_call: TRBV4-1; clone_size: many; cdr3_aa: CASSQSRVGTEAFF
d_call: -; v_call: TRBV9; clone_size: many; cdr3_aa: CASSVGEVVLNTDTQYF
d_call: -; v_call: TRBV6-2/TRBV6-3; clone_size: -; cdr3_aa: CASSYLGRETYEQYF
d_call: -; v_call: TRBV27; clone_size: -; cdr3_aa: CASSLKPTNYGYTF
d_call: -; v_call: TRBV25-1; clone_size: few; cdr3_aa: CASSEGKGFDEQYF
d_call: -; v_call: TRBV7-2; clone_size: few; cdr3_aa: CASSLEGGYTDTQYF
d_call: -; v_call: TRBV20-1; clone_size: few; cdr3_aa: CSARPGLIQETQYF
d_call: -; v_call: TRBV11-2; clone_size: many; cdr3_aa: CASSSRPSLVVVEQFF
d_call: -; v_call: TRBV5-1; clone_size: -; cdr3_aa: CASSLGVVGNQPQHF
d_call: TRBD1; v_call: TRBV5-1; clone_size: -; cdr3_aa: CASSYRTGSLETQYF
d_call: -; v_call: TRBV4-3; clone_size: -; cdr3_aa: CASSQDRAGANEQFF
d_call: -; v_call: TRBV4-1; clone_size: few; cdr3_aa: CASSSDGRANYGYTF
d_call: TRBD1; v_call: TRBV7-9; clone_size: -; cdr3_aa: CASSLDRVNEQFF
d_call: TRBD1; v_call: TRBV29-1; clone_size: few; cdr3_aa: CSVDDRVIDANYGYTF
d_call: -; v_call: TRBV27; clone_size: few; cdr3_aa: CASKRGYTEAFF
d_call: TRBD2; v_call: TRBV9; clone_size: few; cdr3_aa: CASSVSGTSGGAGEQFF
d_call: TRBD1; v_call: TRBV7-6; clone_size: few; cdr3_aa: CASSVRGLGYNEQFF
d_call: TRBD2; v_call: TRBV7-6; clone_size: -; cdr3_aa: CASSPLFTGLGTDTQYF
d_call: TRBD1; v_call: TRBV29-1; clone_size: -; cdr3_aa: CSVLGTGGRGYGYTF
d_call: -; v_call: TRBV7-6; clone_size: -; cdr3_aa: CASSLSGGANVLTF
d_call: TRBD1; v_call: TRBV20-1; clone_size: few; cdr3_aa: CSAFFGGQGANEQFF
d_call: TRBD2; v_call: TRBV20-1; clone_size: -; cdr3_aa: CSASGGGEETQYF
d_call: -; v_call: TRBV7-6; clone_size: few; cdr3_aa: CASSFLVDTQYF
d_call: -; v_call: TRBV19; clone_size: -; cdr3_aa: CASSFTGGGEEFF
d_call: -; v_call: TRBV10-2; clone_size: many; cdr3_aa: CASSESHVAWDTQYF
d_call: TRBD2; v_call: TRBV5-1; clone_size: many; cdr3_aa: CASSSTSGGPYNEQFF
d_call: -; v_call: TRBV4-1; clone_size: -; cdr3_aa: CASSQAPPGAQLYNEQFF
d_call: -; v_call: TRBV6-5; clone_size: -; cdr3_aa: CASSSRWGLAAKNIQYF
d_call: TRBD1; v_call: TRBV7-9; clone_size: -; cdr3_aa: CASSSGTDIHQPQHF
d_call: -; v_call: TRBV7-9; clone_size: few; cdr3_aa: CASSPARFPYEQYF
d_call: -; v_call: TRBV10-3; clone_size: few; cdr3_aa: CAIRKVGSSSTEAFF
d_call: TRBD2; v_call: TRBV5-1; clone_size: -; cdr3_aa: CASSTGLAGWNTGELFF
d_call: -; v_call: TRBV7-8; clone_size: few; cdr3_aa: CASSRKDSFIEKLFF
d_call: -; v_call: TRBV5-1; clone_size: -; cdr3_aa: CASRPYRDGGNTIYF
d_call: TRBD1; v_call: TRBV11-2; clone_size: -; cdr3_aa: CASSLAAVLTGDAYGYTF
d_call: -; v_call: TRBV7-2; clone_size: -; cdr3_aa: CASSSRWNEQFF
d_call: -; v_call: TRBV11-2; clone_size: -; cdr3_aa: CASSLVGRVGATQYF
d_call: -; v_call: TRBV3-1; clone_size: -; cdr3_aa: CASSQDYRRGYTF
d_call: -; v_call: TRBV27; clone_size: -; cdr3_aa: CAPYNGEEETQYF
d_call: -; v_call: TRBV3-1; clone_size: -; cdr3_aa: CASTQERGWRETQYF
d_call: -; v_call: TRBV27; clone_size: few; cdr3_aa: CASSLDWIHTDTQYF